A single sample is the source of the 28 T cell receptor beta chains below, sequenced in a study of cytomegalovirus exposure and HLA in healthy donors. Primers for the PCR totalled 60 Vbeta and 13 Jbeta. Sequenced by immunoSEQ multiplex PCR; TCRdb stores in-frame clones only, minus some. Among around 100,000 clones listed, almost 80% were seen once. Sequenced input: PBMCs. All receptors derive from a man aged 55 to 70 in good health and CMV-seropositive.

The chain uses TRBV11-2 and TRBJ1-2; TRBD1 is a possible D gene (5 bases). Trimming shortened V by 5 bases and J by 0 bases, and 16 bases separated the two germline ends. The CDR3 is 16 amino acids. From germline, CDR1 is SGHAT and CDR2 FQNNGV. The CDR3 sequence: CASSLREGLANYGYTF. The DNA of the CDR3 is TGTGCCAGCAGCCTCCGGGAGGGGCTTGCTAACTATGGCTACACCTTC.

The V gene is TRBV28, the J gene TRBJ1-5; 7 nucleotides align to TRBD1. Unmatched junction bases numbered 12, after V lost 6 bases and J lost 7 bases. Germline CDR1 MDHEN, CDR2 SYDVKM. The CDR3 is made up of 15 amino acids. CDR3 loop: CASSPPPGGPQPQHF. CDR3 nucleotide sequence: TGTGCCAGCAGCCCGCCCCCAGGGGGACCACAGCCCCAGCATTTT.

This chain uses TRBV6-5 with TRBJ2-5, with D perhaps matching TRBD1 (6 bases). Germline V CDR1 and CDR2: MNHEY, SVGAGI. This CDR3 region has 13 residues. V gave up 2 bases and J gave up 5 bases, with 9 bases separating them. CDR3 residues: CASSYQGRETQYF. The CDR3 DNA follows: TGTGCCAGCAGTTACCAGGGGCGTGAGACCCAGTACTTC.

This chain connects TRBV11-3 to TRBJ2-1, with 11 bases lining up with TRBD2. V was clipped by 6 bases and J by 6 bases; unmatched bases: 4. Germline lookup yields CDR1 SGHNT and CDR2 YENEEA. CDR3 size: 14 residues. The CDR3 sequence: CASSSGGASNEQFF. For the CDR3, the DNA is TGTGCCAGCAGTAGCGGGGGGGCATCCAATGAGCAGTTCTTC.

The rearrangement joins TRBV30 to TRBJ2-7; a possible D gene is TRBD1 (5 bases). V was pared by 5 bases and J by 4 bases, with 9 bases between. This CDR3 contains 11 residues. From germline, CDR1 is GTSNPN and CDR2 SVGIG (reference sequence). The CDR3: CAWDRQYEQYF. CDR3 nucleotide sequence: TGTGCCTGGGACAGACAGTACGAGCAGTACTTC. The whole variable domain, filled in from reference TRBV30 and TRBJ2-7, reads SQTIHQWPATLVQPVGSPLSLECTVEGTSNPNLYWYRQAAGRGLQLLFYSVGIGQISSEVPQNLSASRPQDRQFILSSKKLLLSDSGFYLCAWDRQYEQYFGPGTRLTVT.

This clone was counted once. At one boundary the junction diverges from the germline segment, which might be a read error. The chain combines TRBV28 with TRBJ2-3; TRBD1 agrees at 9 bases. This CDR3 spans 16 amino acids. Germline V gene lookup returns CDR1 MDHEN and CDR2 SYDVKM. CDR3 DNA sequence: TGTGCCGGCAGCGTCGGGACAGGGTTTAGCACAGATACGCAGTATTTT. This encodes CAGSVGTGFSTDTQYF.

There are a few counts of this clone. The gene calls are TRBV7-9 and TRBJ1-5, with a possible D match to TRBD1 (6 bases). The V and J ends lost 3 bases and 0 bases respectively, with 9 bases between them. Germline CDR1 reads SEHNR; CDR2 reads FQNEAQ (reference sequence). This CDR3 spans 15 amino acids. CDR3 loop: CASSFGQYSNQPQHF. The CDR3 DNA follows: TGTGCCAGCAGCTTCGGACAGTATAGCAATCAGCCCCAGCATTTT.

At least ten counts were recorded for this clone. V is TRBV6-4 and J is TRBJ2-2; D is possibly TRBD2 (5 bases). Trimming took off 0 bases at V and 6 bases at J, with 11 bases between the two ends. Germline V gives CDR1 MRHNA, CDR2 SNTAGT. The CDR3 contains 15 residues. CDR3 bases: TGTGCCAGCAGTGACTCGTCGGGAACCCCCGGGGAGCTGTTTTTT. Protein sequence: CASSDSSGTPGELFF.

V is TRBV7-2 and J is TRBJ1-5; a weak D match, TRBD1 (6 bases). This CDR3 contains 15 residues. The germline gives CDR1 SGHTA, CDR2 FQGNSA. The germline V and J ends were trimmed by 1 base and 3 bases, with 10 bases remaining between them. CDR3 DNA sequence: TGTGCCAGCAGCTTAGGGACAGTGATCAATCAGCCCCAGCATTTT. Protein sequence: CASSLGTVINQPQHF.

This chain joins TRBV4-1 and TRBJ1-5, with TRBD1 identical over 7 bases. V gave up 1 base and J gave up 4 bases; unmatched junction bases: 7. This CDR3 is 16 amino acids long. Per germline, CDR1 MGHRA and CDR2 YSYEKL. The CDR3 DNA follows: TGCGCCAGCAGCCAAGGAGAGGACAGGCCTAATCAGCCCCAGCATTTT. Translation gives CASSQGEDRPNQPQHF.

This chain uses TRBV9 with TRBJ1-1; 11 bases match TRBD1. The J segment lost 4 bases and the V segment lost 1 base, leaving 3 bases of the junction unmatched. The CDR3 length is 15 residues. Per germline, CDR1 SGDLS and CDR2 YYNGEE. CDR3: CASSVTGTGGTEAFF. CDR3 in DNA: TGTGCCAGCAGCGTAACAGGGACAGGGGGCACTGAAGCTTTCTTT.

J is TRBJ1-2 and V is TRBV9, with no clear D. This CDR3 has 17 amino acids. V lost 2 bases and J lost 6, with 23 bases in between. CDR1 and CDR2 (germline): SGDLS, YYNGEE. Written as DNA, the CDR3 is TGTGCCAGCAGCGTCCCGGGTCGGGAAGCTTTTGGGGATGGCTACACCTTC. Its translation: CASSVPGREAFGDGYTF.

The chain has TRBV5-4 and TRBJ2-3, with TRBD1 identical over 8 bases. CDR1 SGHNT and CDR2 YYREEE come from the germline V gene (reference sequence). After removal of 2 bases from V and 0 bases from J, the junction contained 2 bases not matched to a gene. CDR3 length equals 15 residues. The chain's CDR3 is CASSFRTGSTDTQYF. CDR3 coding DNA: TGTGCCAGCAGCTTCAGGACAGGGAGCACAGATACGCAGTATTTT.

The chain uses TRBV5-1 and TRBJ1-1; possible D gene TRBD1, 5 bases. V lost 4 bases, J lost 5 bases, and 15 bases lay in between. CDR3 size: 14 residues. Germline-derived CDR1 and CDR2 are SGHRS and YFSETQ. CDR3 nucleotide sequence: TGCGCCAGCAGCCCTCACCTTGACAGAACTGAAGCTTTCTTT. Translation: CASSPHLDRTEAFF. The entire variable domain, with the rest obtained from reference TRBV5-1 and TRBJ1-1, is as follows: KAGVTQTPRYLIKTRGQQVTLSCSPISGHRSVSWYQQTPGQGLQFLFEYFSETQRNKGNFPGRFSGRQFSNSRSEMNVSTLELGDSALYLCASSPHLDRTEAFFGQGTRLTVV.

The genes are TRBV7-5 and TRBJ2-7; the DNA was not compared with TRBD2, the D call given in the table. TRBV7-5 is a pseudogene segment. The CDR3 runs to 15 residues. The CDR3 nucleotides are TGTGTCAGAAGCTTAAGGGCAGGGCGGGAAAACGAGCAGTACTTC. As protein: CVRSLRAGRENEQYF.

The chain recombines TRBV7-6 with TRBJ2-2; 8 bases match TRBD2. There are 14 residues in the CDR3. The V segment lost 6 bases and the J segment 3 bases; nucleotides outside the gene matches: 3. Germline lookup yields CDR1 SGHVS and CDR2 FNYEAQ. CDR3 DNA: TGTGCCAGCAGACCCGGGGGGGACACCGGGGAGCTGTTTTTT. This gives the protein CASRPGGDTGELFF.

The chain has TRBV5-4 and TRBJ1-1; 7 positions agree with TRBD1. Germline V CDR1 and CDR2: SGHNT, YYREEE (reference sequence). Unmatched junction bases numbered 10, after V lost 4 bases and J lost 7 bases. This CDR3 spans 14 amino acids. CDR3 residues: CASSLLGQANEAFF. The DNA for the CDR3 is TGTGCCAGCAGCCTACTAGGACAGGCCAATGAAGCTTTCTTT.

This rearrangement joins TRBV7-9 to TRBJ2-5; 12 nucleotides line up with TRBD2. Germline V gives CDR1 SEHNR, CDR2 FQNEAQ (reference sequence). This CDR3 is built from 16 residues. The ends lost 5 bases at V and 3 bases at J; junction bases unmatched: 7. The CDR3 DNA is TGTGCCAGCAGCCCGGGACTAGCGGGCCTTAAAGAGACCCAGTACTTC. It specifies CASSPGLAGLKETQYF.

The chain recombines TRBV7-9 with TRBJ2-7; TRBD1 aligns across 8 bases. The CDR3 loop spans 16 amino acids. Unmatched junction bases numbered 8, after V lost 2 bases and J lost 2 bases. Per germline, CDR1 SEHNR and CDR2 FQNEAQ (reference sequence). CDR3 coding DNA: TGTGCCAGCAGCTTACCAGACAGGGGAGGTACCTACGAGCAGTACTTC. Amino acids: CASSLPDRGGTYEQYF.

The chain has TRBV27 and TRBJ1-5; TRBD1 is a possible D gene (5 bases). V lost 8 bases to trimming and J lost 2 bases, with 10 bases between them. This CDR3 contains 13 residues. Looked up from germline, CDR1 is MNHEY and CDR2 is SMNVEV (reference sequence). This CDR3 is CASGQGRNQPQHF. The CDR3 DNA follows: TGTGCCAGCGGGCAGGGTCGCAATCAGCCCCAGCATTTT.

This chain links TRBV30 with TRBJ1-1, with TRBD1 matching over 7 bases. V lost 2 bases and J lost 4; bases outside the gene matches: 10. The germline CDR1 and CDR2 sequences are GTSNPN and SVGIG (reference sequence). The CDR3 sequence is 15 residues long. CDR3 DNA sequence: TGTGCCTGGAGTAGGGGACAGCCTGGGGGCACTGAAGCTTTCTTT. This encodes CAWSRGQPGGTEAFF.

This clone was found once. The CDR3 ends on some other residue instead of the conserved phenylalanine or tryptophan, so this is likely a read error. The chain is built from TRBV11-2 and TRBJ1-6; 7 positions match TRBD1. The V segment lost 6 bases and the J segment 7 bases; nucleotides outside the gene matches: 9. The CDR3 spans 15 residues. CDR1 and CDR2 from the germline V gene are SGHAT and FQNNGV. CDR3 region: CASRTRDRLNSPLHL. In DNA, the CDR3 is TGTGCCAGCAGGACTCGGGACAGATTAAATTCACCCCTCCACCTT.

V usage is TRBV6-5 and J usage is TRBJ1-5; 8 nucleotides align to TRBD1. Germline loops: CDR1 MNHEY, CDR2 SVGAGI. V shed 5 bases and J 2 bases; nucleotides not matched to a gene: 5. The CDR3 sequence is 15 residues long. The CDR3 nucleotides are TGTGCCAGCAGTGCCGGGACAGGTGGCAATCAGCCCCAGCATTTT. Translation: CASSAGTGGNQPQHF.

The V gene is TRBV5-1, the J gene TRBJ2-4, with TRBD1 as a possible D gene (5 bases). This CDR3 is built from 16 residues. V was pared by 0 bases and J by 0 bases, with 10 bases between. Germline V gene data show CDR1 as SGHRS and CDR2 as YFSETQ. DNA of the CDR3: TGCGCCAGCAGCTTGGATGACAGCCCAGCCAAAAACATTCAGTACTTC. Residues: CASSLDDSPAKNIQYF.

The DNA for the CDR3 is TGCGCCAGCAAGCCAAGCGGGGGGGCCAATGAGCAGTTCTTC. This gives the protein CASKPSGGANEQFF. The chain is built from TRBV4-1 and TRBJ2-1, with 10 bases that match TRBD2. Germline V CDR1 and CDR2: MGHRA, YSYEKL. V gave up 7 bases and J gave up 6 bases; unmatched junction bases: 6. The CDR3 spans 14 residues.

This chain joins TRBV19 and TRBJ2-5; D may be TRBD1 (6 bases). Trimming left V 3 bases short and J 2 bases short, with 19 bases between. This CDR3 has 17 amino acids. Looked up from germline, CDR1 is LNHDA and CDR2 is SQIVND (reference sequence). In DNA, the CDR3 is TGTGCCAGTAGTATCTCCGCTCGACAGGCGGCTCAAGAGACCCAGTACTTC. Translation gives CASSISARQAAQETQYF.

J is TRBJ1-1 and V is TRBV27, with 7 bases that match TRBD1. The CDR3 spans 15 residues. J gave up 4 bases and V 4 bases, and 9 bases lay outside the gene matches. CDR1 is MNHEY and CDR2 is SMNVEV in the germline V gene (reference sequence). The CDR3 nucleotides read TGTGCCAGCAGTTACCGACAGGGAAAGGGCACTGAAGCTTTCTTT. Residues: CASSYRQGKGTEAFF.

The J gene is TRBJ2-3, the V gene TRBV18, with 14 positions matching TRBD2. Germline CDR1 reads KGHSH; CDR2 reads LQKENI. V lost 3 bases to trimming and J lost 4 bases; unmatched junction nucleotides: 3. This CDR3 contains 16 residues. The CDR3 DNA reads TGTGCCAGCTCACCTGGGACTAGCGGGGGCGCAGATACGCAGTATTTT. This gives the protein CASSPGTSGGADTQYF.